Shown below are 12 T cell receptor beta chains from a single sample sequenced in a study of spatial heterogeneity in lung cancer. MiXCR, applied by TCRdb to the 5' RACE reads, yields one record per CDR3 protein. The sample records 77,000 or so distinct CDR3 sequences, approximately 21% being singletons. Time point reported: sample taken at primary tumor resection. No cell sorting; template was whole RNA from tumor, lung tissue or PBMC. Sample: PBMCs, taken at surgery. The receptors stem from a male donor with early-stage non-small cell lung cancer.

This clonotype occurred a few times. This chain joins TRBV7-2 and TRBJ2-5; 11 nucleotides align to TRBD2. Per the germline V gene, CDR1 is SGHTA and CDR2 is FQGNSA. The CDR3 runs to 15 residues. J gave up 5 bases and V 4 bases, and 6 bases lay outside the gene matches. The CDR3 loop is CASSYSGGAGETQYF. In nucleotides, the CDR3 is TGTGCCAGCAGCTATAGCGGGGGGGCCGGGGAGACCCAGTACTTC.

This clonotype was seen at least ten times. The CDR3 nucleotides are TGTGCCAGCACTGGACAGGCTGCCCGAGAAAAACTGTTTTTT. Translating gives CASTGQAAREKLFF. This chain links TRBV2 with TRBJ1-4, with TRBD1 matching over 7 bases. CDR3 length equals 14 residues. CDR1 SNHLY and CDR2 FYNNEI come from the germline V gene. V dropped 7 bases and J dropped 8; count of bases not matched to a gene: 10.

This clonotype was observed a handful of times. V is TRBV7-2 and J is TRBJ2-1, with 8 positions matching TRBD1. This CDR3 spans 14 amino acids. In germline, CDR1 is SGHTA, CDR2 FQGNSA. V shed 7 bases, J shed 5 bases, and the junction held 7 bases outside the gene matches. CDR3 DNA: TGTGCCAGCACCTCAGGGGGCCCTAACAATGAGCAGTTCTTC. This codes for CASTSGGPNNEQFF.

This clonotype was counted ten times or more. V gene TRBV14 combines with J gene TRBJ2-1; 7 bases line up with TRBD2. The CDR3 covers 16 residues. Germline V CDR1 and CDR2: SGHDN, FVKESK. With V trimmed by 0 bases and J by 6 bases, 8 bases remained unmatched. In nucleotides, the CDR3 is TGTGCCAGCAGCCAAGATGGGAGGGCGGCTACCAATGAGCAGTTCTTC. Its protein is CASSQDGRAATNEQFF.

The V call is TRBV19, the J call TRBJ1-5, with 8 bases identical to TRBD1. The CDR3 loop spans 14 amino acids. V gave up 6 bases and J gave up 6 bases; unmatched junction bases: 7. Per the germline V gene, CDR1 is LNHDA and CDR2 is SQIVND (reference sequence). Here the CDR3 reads CASRDRDLGQPQHF. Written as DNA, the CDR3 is TGTGCCAGTAGGGACAGGGATTTAGGTCAGCCCCAGCATTTT.

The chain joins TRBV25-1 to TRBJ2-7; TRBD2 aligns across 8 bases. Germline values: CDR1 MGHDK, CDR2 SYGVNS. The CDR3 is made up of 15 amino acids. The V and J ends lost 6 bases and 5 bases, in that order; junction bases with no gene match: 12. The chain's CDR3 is CASSAGGLRVHEQYF. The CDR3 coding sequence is TGTGCCAGCAGCGCGGGGGGCTTAAGGGTCCACGAGCAGTACTTC.

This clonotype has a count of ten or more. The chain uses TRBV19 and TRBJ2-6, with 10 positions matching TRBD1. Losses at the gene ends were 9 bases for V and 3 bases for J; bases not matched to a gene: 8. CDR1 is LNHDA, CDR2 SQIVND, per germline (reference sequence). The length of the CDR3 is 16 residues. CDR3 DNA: TGTGCCAGCCGGGACAGGGGAACGTTTGGGGCCAACGTCCTGACTTTC. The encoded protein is CASRDRGTFGANVLTF. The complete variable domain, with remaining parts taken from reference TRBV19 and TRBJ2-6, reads DGGITQSPKYLFRKEGQNVTLSCEQNLNHDAMYWYRQDPGQGLRLIYYSQIVNDFQKGDIAEGYSVSREKKESFPLTVTSAQKNPTAFYLCASRDRGTFGANVLTFGAGSRLTVL.

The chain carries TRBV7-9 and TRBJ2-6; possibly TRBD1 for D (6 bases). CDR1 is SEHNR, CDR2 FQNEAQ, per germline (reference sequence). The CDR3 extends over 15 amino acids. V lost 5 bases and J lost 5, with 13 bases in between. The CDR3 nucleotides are TGTGCCAGCAGCCGAGACAGGTCAAGGGCCAACGTCCTGACTTTC. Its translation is CASSRDRSRANVLTF. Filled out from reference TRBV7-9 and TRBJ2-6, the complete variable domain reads DTGVSQNPRHKITKRGQNVTFRCDPISEHNRLYWYRQTLGQGPEFLTYFQNEAQLEKSRLLSDRFSAERPKGSFSTLEIQRTEQGDSAMYLCASSRDRSRANVLTFGAGSRLTVL.

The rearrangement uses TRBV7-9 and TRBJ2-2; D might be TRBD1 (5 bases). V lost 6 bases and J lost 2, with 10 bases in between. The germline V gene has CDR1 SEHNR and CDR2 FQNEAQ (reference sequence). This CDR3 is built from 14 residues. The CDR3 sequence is CASRQQGNTGELFF. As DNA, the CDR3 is TGTGCCAGCAGGCAGCAGGGAAACACCGGGGAGCTGTTTTTT.

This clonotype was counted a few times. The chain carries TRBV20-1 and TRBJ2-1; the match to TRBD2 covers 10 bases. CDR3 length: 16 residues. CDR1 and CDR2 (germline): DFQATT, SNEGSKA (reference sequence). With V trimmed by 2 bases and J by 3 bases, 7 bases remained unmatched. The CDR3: CSARKPSGGSYNEQFF. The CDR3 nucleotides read TGCAGTGCTAGAAAGCCTAGCGGGGGAAGCTACAATGAGCAGTTCTTC.

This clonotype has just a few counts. This CDR3 is CSAKPSGRATDTQYF. The CDR3 bases are TGCAGTGCTAAACCTAGCGGGAGGGCCACAGATACGCAGTATTTT. The chain uses TRBV20-1 and TRBJ2-3; 12 bases match TRBD2. The germline gives CDR1 DFQATT, CDR2 SNEGSKA (reference sequence). With V trimmed by 4 bases and J by 2 bases, 4 bases remained unmatched. This CDR3 comprises 15 residues.

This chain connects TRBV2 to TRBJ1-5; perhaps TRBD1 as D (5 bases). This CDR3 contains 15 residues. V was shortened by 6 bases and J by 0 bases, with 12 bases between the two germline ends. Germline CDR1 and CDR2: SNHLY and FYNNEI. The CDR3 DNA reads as TGTGCCAGCAGCCAGGGAGGAGATAGCAATCAGCCCCAGCATTTT. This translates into CASSQGGDSNQPQHF. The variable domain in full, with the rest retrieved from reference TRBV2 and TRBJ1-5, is EPEVTQTPSHQVTQMGQEVILRCVPISNHLYFYWYRQILGQKVEFLVSFYNNEISEKSEIFDDQFSVERPDGSNFTLKIRSTKLEDSAMYFCASSQGGDSNQPQHFGDGTRLSIL.